The 3 T cell receptor beta chains below come from one sample, sequenced in a study of OX40 agonist ivuxolimab in advanced cancers. The method was immunoSEQ multiplex PCR; TCRdb's version includes in-frame clones alone and lacks a portion of them. The table shows 55,000 to 75,000 clones, with roughly nine tenths occurring only once. Here the sequenced sample was CD4+ or CD8+ T cells sorted from blood, taken in a trial of the OX40 agonist ivuxolimab. The receptors derive from an adult with an advanced solid tumor such as melanoma, head and neck, liver or kidney cancer.

The chain joins TRBV4-1 to TRBJ2-7; D perhaps matches TRBD2 (5 bases). The CDR3 totals 13 residues. Trimming took off 6 bases at V and 0 bases at J, with 9 bases between the two ends. From germline, CDR1 is MGHRA and CDR2 YSYEKL. CDR3 region: CASSPGNSYEQYF. The CDR3 region has the DNA TGCGCCAGCAGTCCCGGGAACTCCTACGAGCAGTACTTC.

This clone was recorded only once. The gene calls are TRBV28 and TRBJ1-5, with a possible D match to TRBD1 (6 bases). The CDR3 runs 15 residues. Germline CDR1 is MDHEN and CDR2 is SYDVKM. Trimming left V 2 bases short and J 5 bases short, with 13 bases between. Written as DNA, the CDR3 is TGTGCCAGCAGTTTAACTGGGGGCGGTGATCAGCCCCAGCATTTT. It is translated as CASSLTGGGDQPQHF.

This clone appeared a single time. The V gene is TRBV2, the J gene TRBJ2-1; 7 bases align to TRBD2. The CDR3 has 16 amino acids. The V gene end was trimmed by 8 bases and the J gene end by 3 bases; junction bases not matched to a gene: 13. Germline V gives CDR1 SNHLY, CDR2 FYNNEI. The CDR3 loop is CASESDGTTNYNEQFF. CDR3 DNA sequence: TGTGCCAGCGAATCCGATGGGACTACGAACTACAATGAGCAGTTCTTC. The variable domain in full, completed from reference TRBV2 and TRBJ2-1, reads EPEVTQTPSHQVTQMGQEVILRCVPISNHLYFYWYRQILGQKVEFLVSFYNNEISEKSEIFDDQFSVERPDGSNFTLKIRSTKLEDSAMYFCASESDGTTNYNEQFFGPGTRLTVL.